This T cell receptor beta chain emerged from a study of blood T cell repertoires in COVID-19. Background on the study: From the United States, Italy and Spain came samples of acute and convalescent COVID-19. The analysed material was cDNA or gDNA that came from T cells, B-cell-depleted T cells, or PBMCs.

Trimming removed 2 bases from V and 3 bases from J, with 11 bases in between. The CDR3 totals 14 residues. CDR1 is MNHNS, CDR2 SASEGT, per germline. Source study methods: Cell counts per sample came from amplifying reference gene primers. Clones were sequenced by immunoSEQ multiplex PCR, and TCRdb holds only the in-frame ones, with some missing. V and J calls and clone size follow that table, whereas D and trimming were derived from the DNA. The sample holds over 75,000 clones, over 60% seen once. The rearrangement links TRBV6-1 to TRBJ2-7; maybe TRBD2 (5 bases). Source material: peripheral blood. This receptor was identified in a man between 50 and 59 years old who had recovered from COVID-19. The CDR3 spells CASSERNEGYEQYF. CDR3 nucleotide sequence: TGTGCCAGCAGTGAAAGAAACGAGGGCTACGAGCAGTACTTC.